The present entry profiles one T cell receptor beta chain with its context. Germline V lookup: CDR1 KGHDR, CDR2 SFDVKD. The CDR3 runs to 14 residues. Trimming pared 4 bases from V and 8 bases from J, leaving 14 bases between. Data came from immunoSEQ multiplex PCR; TCRdb stores just in-frame clones and leaves some out. This sample has 85,000 to 110,000 clones, with 75% to 90% found just once. This entry belongs to a study of control samples from healthy donors and cancer patients. The sequence was obtained from a man in his fifties or sixties with lung cancer. This chain links TRBV24-1 with TRBJ1-5; D call uncertain. Sequencing used PBMCs. For the CDR3, the DNA is TGTGCCACCAGTGAAGGGAATTCGATGAAGCCCCAGCATTTT. Its translation is CATSEGNSMKPQHF.